This paragraph reports one T cell receptor beta chain. Its antigen is not yet known. One end of the junction varies from germline; a read error may be responsible. The data are from a study of blood T cells in healthy people across ages (dated by TCRdb to about 2015). For the wider study: In model experiments, roughly one uniquely barcoded TCR beta cDNA molecule per two T cells was captured by template switching. To avoid experimental bias, donors of different ages were spread randomly across the sequencing lanes. The study measured age-related changes in TCR beta repertoire diversity using deep sequencing normalized with unique cDNA molecular identifiers. The study analyzed two additional independent replicas of 1 million unique cDNA reads from the same blood draw for two donors, one aged 18 to 30 and one aged 80 or older. The donors were split into four age groups: young (average around 15 years), middle-aged (about 40), aged (roughly 65) and long-lived (under 90).

Libraries were prepared through 5' RACE. The instrument given in TCRdb is Illumina HiSeq 2500. The second PCR ran for about 7 to 11 cycles and used a J-beta primer mix along with a sample-barcoded 5' primer. A template-switch 5' adaptor carrying 12 random nucleotides introduced a unique molecular identifier onto each TCR beta cDNA molecule. Each sample yielded at least 2.5 million CDR3-containing paired-end reads. First-strand cDNA was synthesized from all RNA with the Mint cDNA synthesis kit, primed by a TRBC-specific oligonucleotide. Following uracil-DNA glycosylase treatment, a first 18-cycle PCR with universal primers M1SS and BC2_uni_R was performed on all cDNA. As for the original processing: For normalization, 1 million high-quality reads were randomly selected from each sample, with every read carrying a distinct molecular identifier. Reads with shared molecular identifiers were discarded instead of being binned into consensus sequences. MiTCR, set to a Q25 quality threshold and the strictest error-elimination algorithm, was used for CDR3 identification, clonotype clustering and error correction. A nonparametric unseen species model with Euler transformation was used to estimate lower-bound total TCR beta diversity. TCRdb redid the processing of the public reads, applying fastp at Q25 and MiXCR, and retained in-frame beta chains. All rows with the same CDR3 protein become a single entry with the most common DNA and genes. These V and J calls originate from TCRdb's pipeline instead of the authors' own analysis. In this sample the table shows about 580,000 distinct CDR3 sequences, around half of which occur a single time. The ten largest clones represent just under 25% of the sample.

Systemically healthy Caucasian individuals from Russia, around 38 in total and aged about 6 to 95 years, were included as donors. Roughly 9.5 milliliters of peripheral blood were drawn from each donor into EDTA-treated Vacutainer tubes. PBMCs were isolated by Ficoll-Paque density-gradient centrifugation, with at least 6 million obtained per sample. Trizol reagent was used to extract total RNA from the PBMCs, yielding at least 6 micrograms per sample. The percentages of naive CD45RAhigh/CD27high T cells were determined by flow cytometry on a PBMC aliquot from every donor. Sequences MNHNY (CDR1) and SVGAGI (CDR2) are obtained from the germline V gene (reference sequence). From the cysteine up to the phenylalanine, the CDR3 has a length of 17 residues. The CDR3 DNA has 51 bases and is translated from base 1. Results and caveats for the whole study, not just this receptor: The percentage of naive T cells measured by flow cytometry correlated strongly with observed TCR beta diversity. Compared with the aged group, the long-lived group had more naive CD4+ T cells, fewer expanded clones and increased TCR diversity, suggesting age selection. Because the CMV infection status of the donors was unknown, age-related changes in expanded clonotypes may potentially have been confounded. Observed TCR beta diversity per million T cells fell roughly linearly with age, and a significant reduction was already apparent by age roughly 40. Total diversity estimates from one million sequenced T cells were considered lower bounds and underestimates. Conclusive comparison of naive and antigen-experienced compartments was prevented by the profiling of bulk unsorted PBMCs.

The source material was blood. This TCR derives from a man at least 80 years old in good health. The rearranged chain carries TRBV6-6 and TRBJ2-2, with 12 bases aligning to TRBD2. CDR3 protein: CASSAERTSGNSGELFF. The nucleotide sequence reads as follows: TGTGCCAGCAGCGCCGAGAGGACTAGCGGGAACAGCGGGGAGCTGTTTTTT.